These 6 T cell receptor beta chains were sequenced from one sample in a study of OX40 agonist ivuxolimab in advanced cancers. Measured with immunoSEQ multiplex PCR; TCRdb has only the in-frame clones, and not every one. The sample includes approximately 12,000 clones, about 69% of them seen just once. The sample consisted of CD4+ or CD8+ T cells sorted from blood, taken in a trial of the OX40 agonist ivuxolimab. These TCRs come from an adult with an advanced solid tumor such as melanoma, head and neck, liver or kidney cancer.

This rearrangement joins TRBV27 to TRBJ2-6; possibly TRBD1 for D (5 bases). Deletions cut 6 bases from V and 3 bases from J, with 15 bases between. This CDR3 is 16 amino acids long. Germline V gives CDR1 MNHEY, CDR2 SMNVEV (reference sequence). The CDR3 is CASSSNLGDGANVLTF. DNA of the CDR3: TGTGCCAGCAGCTCTAACCTAGGGGATGGGGCCAACGTCCTGACTTTC.

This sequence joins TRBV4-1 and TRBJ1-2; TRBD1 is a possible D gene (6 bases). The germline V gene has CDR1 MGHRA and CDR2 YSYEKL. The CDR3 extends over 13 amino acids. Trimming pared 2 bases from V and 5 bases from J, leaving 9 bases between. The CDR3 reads CASSQPDRYGYTF. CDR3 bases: TGCGCCAGCAGCCAACCCGACAGGTATGGCTACACCTTC.

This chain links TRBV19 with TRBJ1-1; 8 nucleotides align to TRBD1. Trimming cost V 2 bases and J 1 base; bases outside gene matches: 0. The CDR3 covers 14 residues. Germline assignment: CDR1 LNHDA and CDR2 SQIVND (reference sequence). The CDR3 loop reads CASSITGGNTEAFF. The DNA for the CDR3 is TGTGCCAGTAGTATAACAGGGGGGAACACTGAAGCTTTCTTT.

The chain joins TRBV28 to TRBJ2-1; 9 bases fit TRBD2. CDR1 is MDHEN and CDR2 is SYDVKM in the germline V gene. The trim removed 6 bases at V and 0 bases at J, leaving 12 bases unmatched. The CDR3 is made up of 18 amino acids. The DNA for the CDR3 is TGTGCCAGCAGATCCGTTAGCGGGAGCTACCTCTCCTACAATGAGCAGTTCTTC. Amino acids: CASRSVSGSYLSYNEQFF.

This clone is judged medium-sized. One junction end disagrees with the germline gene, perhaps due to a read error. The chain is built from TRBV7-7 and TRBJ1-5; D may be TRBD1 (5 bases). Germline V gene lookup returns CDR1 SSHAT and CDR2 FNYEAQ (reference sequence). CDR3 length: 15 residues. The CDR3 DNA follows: TGTGCTAGCACCCTCCGGGGGGTAGGAAGACAGCCCCAGCATTTT. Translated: CASTLRGVGRQPQHF.

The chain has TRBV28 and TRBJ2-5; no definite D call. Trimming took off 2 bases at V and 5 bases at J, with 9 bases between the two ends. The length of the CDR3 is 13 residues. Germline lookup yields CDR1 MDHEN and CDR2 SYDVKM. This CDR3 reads CASSLMEYETQYF. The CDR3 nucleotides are TGTGCCAGCAGTTTAATGGAGTATGAGACCCAGTACTTC.